This T cell receptor beta chain was observed in a study of blood T cell repertoires in COVID-19. About the study: Sites in the United States, Italy and Spain provided acute and convalescent COVID-19 samples. The analysed material was cDNA or gDNA that came from T cells, B-cell-depleted T cells, or PBMCs.

Germline values: CDR1 SNHLY, CDR2 FYNNEI. V was pared by 3 bases and J by 2 bases, with 4 bases of the junction left unmatched. The CDR3 length is 15 residues. How the authors handled the data: Using reference gene primer amplification, nucleated cell counts were estimated. Clones were read by immunoSEQ multiplex PCR, and TCRdb kept only the in-frame ones, dropping some. The V and J calls and clone size come from that table; D and trimming were worked out from the DNA. The sample consists of 260,000 or so clones, roughly 76% of them appearing once. Recruited during active infection, patients (from Seattle) were subsequently followed longitudinally.

This receptor was identified in a woman aged 80 or over with COVID-19, enrolled during active disease. The chain uses TRBV2 and TRBJ2-1; TRBD2 aligns across 7 bases. The sequencing sample was made of peripheral blood. The CDR3 DNA is TGTGCCAGCAGTGAGCTAGCGGTAACCTACAATGAGCAGTTCTTC. Translating gives CASSELAVTYNEQFF.